This T cell receptor beta chain was recovered during a study of T cells in Graves' hyperthyroidism and ophthalmopathy (dated by TCRdb to between 2019 and 2020). Regarding the research as a whole: Peripheral blood samples were taken at the time of initial diagnosis, prior to any treatment. Prospective prediction of ophthalmopathy was tested in an independent validation cohort consisting of about 19 hyperthyroidism patients and over 15 patients who later progressed to ophthalmopathy. After blood sampling, hyperthyroidism patients were treated with methimazole at a starting dose of 30 mg daily, and ophthalmopathy patients were treated with high-dose intravenous methylprednisolone. The approximately 100 discovery patients were randomly split 7:3 into training and test sets. The study also compared thyroid tissue and blood T-cell repertoires from about six Graves' hyperthyroidism patients. A discovery cohort of roughly 100 patients, roughly 40 with Graves' ophthalmopathy and 55 to 60 with stable Graves' hyperthyroidism, was used to find distinguishing TCR V-J signatures. According to the paper, TCR Vbeta CDR3 sequencing was carried out on some 130 peripheral blood samples, which came from 40 to 45 ophthalmopathy, roughly 75 hyperthyroidism and some 17 progressor patients.

The TCR beta CDR3 regions were amplified from the RNA transcripts. The TCR CDR3 was subjected to a first round of RT-PCR using the HTBI primer set and the Qiagen OneStep RT-PCR kit. Libraries were constructed in a second round of multiplex PCR, after which size selection and purification were performed. The libraries were sequenced on an Illumina HiSeq2000 using paired-end 100 bp reads. As for the original processing: SOAPnuke was used to process the raw data, with reads discarded if the reads contained adapters or uncalled bases, had a mean Phred below 15, or lacked an exact constant-primer or identifier match. High-quality paired reads were merged with COPE v1.2.5, and unique nucleotide sequences were defined as clonotypes. MiTCR v1.1 was used to align clonotypes to the IMGT TRBV, TRBD and TRBJ reference segments. The analysis was restricted to V-J combinations with a frequency above 0.0001, which together covered 99% to 99.2% of the repertoires. A TCS score was defined as the ratio of F50 (clonal expansion) to E x V (chaos), with BLOSUM62-based TCRdist applied between CDR3 peptides within each V-J. Welch's t-statistics and random forest reduced fewer than 550 V-J features to roughly 13, which were used in a naive Bayes classifier (R e1071). The public reads were quality trimmed at Q25 with fastp and then assembled into clones with MiXCR by TCRdb, keeping productive beta chains. Records with the same CDR3 protein are collapsed into one entry carrying the most frequent genes and DNA. These V and J calls derive from TCRdb rather than the authors' analysis. This sample gives 450,000 to 600,000 distinct CDR3 sequences in total; 14% of them show up just once. Together, the top ten hold approximately 15% of the sample.

This clonotype occurred a few times. What antigen it recognizes has not been identified. Within one base of it there is no much larger clone, and no base qualities were kept. Its CDR3 holds 18 amino acids, cysteine through phenylalanine. The sequence is cut down to CDR3 DNA, 54 bases in frame from base 1. CDR1 and CDR2, per the germline V gene, are MNHEY and SVGEGT. V is cut back by 6 bases and J by 4 bases, with 15 bases in the junction unmatched. Graves' hyperthyroidism was defined as stable when no progression to ophthalmopathy occurred over 18 months of follow-up. Hyperthyroidism patients were newly diagnosed, had a disease duration of under 2 months, and were aged 18 to 65 years. The study excluded patients with uncontrolled infections, other autoimmune diseases, pregnancy or lactation. Clinical symptoms, serum thyroxine and TRAb, thyroid ultrasound, and orbital computed tomography formed the basis for the diagnoses. PBMCs were isolated from 10 ml of fresh peripheral blood by Ficoll-Paque density gradient centrifugation. Trizol reagent was used to extract total RNA, and RNA quality was then checked on an Agilent 2100 Bioanalyzer.

Study-wide findings and limitations: Most expanded thyroid clonotypes (frequency above 0.001) were also found in blood, which suggests that blood repertoires may mirror thyroid immune responses. Ophthalmopathy was separated from stable hyperthyroidism by a 13 V-J signature model, with over 85% sensitivity and about 81% specificity obtained in cross-validation and 80%/75% obtained in testing. In validation, progression to ophthalmopathy was predicted by the model with 65% to 71% sensitivity and 72.22% specificity, a median of around 6.5 months before onset. No statistical method was used to fix the sample size in advance, and group allocation was not hidden from the investigators.

This clonotype was sampled from a middle-aged woman with Graves' hyperthyroidism. Sequenced: blood. The rearrangement combines TRBV6-2 or TRBV6-3 with TRBJ2-1, with 10 central nucleotides matching TRBD2. The DNA sequence is given as TGTGCCAGCAGCTCGAGCGGGAGGGCCGGGCTAGGATACAATGAGCAGTTCTTC. It is translated as CASSSSGRAGLGYNEQFF.